This T cell receptor beta chain was found in a study of chemoradiotherapy in HPV16-positive cancers. Study in general: A couple of HPV16-positive patients' cells yielded candidate HPV-specific clones and common motifs.

As concerns this clone: Its antigen remains unknown.

General observations from the study: Better recurrence-free survival went with HPV-responsive T-cell expansion in HPV16-positive patients. Candidate HPV-specific clones and E7-related TCR motifs grew in tumor during treatment. Only two HPV16-positive patients supplied the functional HPV-specificity definition.

The V gene end was trimmed by 2 bases and the J gene end by 4 bases; junction bases not matched to a gene: 6. Germline V gene data show CDR1 as MNHNY and CDR2 as SVGAGI (reference sequence). The CDR3 is made up of 16 amino acids. The table came from immunoSEQ multiplex PCR; TCRdb's copy has only in-frame clones and leaves some out. This sample has some 5,100 clones; roughly 71% occur once, and the top ten carry approximately 12%. This clonotype originated in a human donor with HPV-associated anogenital cancer. This chain connects TRBV6-6 to TRBJ2-5; TRBD2 agrees at 11 bases. The sequences come from tumor tissue, collected from a patient who underwent chemoradiotherapy. The CDR3 region is CASSYITSGSGETQYF. The CDR3 DNA follows: TGTGCCAGCAGTTACATAACTAGCGGGAGTGGAGAGACCCAGTACTTC.